This T cell receptor delta chain was obtained from a study of gamma-delta chains in newborns, infants, children. The wider study: Polyclonal expansion of innate γδ T cells after birth follows microbial exposure.

CDR3 length equals 18 residues. Per the germline V gene, CDR1 is GEAIGNYY and CDR2 is EKD. V lost 5 bases and J 0 bases, leaving 16 bases between the germline ends. About this clone: Since a much larger clone is just one base distant, this may be a read error.

TCRdb re-called the reads through CATT. The repertoire includes over a thousand delta-chain clones, approximately 3.3% of them detected once, and over 20% sits in the top ten. What was sequenced was blood. V gene TRDV2 combines with J gene TRDJ3; D ambiguous. This receptor was obtained from a child who was a newborn, infant or young child, either healthy, febrile or measles-vaccinated (not recorded which). CDR3 DNA: TGTGCCTGTGTCTCGTGTACTGACAGCTCCTGGGACACCCGACAGATGTTTTTC. Translating gives CACVSCTDSSWDTRQMFF.